These 22 T cell receptor beta chains came from one sample sequenced in a study of blood T cell repertoires in COVID-19. Produced via immunoSEQ multiplex PCR; TCRdb's table is partial and in-frame only. The sample lists tens of thousands of clones; approximately 85% were seen once. Sequenced: peripheral blood. These receptors were collected from a human donor in a cohort sampled during active COVID-19.

V usage is TRBV10-3 and J usage is TRBJ2-1; 9 nucleotides line up with TRBD2. This CDR3 is built from 14 residues. Germline loops: CDR1 ENHRY, CDR2 SYGVKD. Trimming at V came to 2 bases and at J to 8 bases, leaving 4 bases not matched to a gene. The CDR3 nucleotides read TGTGCCATCAGTGAGCTAGCGGGGTCCCATGAGCAGTTCTTC. It translates to CAISELAGSHEQFF.

This clone showed up just once. This CDR3 is CASSQDRQGRDEQYF. The CDR3 DNA is TGTGCCAGCAGCCAAGATCGACAGGGTCGCGACGAGCAGTACTTC. The chain is built from TRBV4-2 and TRBJ2-7; 7 bases map to TRBD1. CDR1 and CDR2 from the germline V gene are LGHNA and YNFKEQ. The CDR3 runs 15 residues. With V trimmed by 0 bases and J by 5 bases, 7 bases remained unmatched.

This chain connects TRBV4-3 to TRBJ2-1; D perhaps matches TRBD2 (5 bases). Trimming pared 0 bases from V and 3 bases from J, leaving 9 bases between. CDR1 and CDR2 (germline): LGHNA, YSLEER. The CDR3 extends over 15 amino acids. The CDR3: CASSQEEGYYNEQFF. CDR3 sequence (DNA): TGCGCCAGCAGCCAAGAAGAGGGATACTACAATGAGCAGTTCTTC.

In DNA, the CDR3 is TGTGCCAGCAGCTTAGTCGGGGGACAGGCGCTTGAGACGCAGTATTTT. It is translated as CASSLVGGQALETQYF. The V and J genes are TRBV11-3 and TRBJ2-3; TRBD1 agrees at 8 bases. J lost 9 bases, V lost 1 base, and 12 bases had no gene match. Germline V lookup: CDR1 SGHNT, CDR2 YENEEA. The CDR3 covers 16 residues.

The chain joins TRBV21-1 to TRBJ1-4; TRBD1, the D gene given by the table, was not confirmed from the DNA. TRBV21-1 is given as a pseudogene. The length of the CDR3 is 14 residues. The CDR3 sequence: CASIDRGHPGKLFF. DNA for the CDR3: TGTGCCAGCATCGACAGGGGGCATCCAGGAAAACTGTTTTTT.

The chain couples TRBV18 to TRBJ2-2; 7 nucleotides align to TRBD1. Per the germline V gene, CDR1 is KGHSH and CDR2 is LQKENI. The CDR3 has 15 residues. Trimming cost V 5 bases and J 5 bases; bases outside gene matches: 8. CDR3 nucleotides: TGTGCCAGCTCAGGCAGGACAGGCAAGACCGGGGAGCTGTTTTTT. Translated, it gives CASSGRTGKTGELFF.

V usage is TRBV7-3 and J usage is TRBJ2-5; no reliable D call. Trimming cost V 2 bases and J 2 bases, with 9 bases left between them. This CDR3 has 14 amino acids. Germline loops: CDR1 SGHTA, CDR2 FQGTGA. The CDR3 sequence: CASSLADIQETQYF. CDR3 sequence (DNA): TGTGCCAGCAGCTTAGCGGATATACAAGAGACCCAGTACTTC. The full variable domain, with the rest looked up from reference TRBV7-3 and TRBJ2-5, is GAGVSQTPSNKVTEKGKYVELRCDPISGHTALYWYRQSLGQGPEFLIYFQGTGAADDSGLPNDRFFAVRPEGSVSTLKIQRTERGDSAVYLCASSLADIQETQYFGPGTRLLVL.

The rearrangement uses TRBV6-5 and TRBJ2-5; 9 nucleotides agree with TRBD1. V lost 4 bases, J lost 4 bases, and 7 bases stayed unmatched. This CDR3 spans 15 amino acids. The V gene's germline CDR1 is MNHEY and CDR2 SVGAGI. Here the CDR3 reads CASSSQGAIAETQYF. The CDR3 DNA sequence: TGTGCCAGCAGTTCACAGGGGGCCATCGCAGAGACCCAGTACTTC.

This clone was observed a single time. V and J are TRBV24-1 and TRBJ2-5; 10 nucleotides match TRBD1. The germline V gene has CDR1 KGHDR and CDR2 SFDVKD. The CDR3 length is 16 residues. V trimming: 1 base; J trimming: 3 bases; junction bases outside the gene matches: 4. The CDR3 here is CATSDFAGTGEETQYF. As DNA, the CDR3 is TGTGCCACCAGTGATTTCGCCGGGACAGGGGAAGAGACCCAGTACTTC.

The chain joins TRBV6-4 to TRBJ2-5, with D perhaps matching TRBD2 (5 bases). CDR3 size: 14 residues. V dropped 7 bases and J dropped 5 bases, with 17 bases sitting between them. CDR1 is MRHNA, CDR2 SNTAGT, per germline. In nucleotides, the CDR3 is TGTGCCAGCAAGAGTCTAGCCCGCTCGGAGACCCAGTACTTC. Its translation: CASKSLARSETQYF.

Only a few counts were recorded for this clone. The chain employs TRBV19 and TRBJ2-1; 12 bases match TRBD2. The germline CDR1 and CDR2 sequences are LNHDA and SQIVND (reference sequence). The trim removed 4 bases at V and 6 bases at J, leaving 4 bases unmatched. This CDR3 region has 15 residues. The CDR3 DNA reads as TGTGCCAGTAGTACGGGACTAGCGGGTAGCAATGAGCAGTTCTTC. This codes for CASSTGLAGSNEQFF. Using reference TRBV19 and TRBJ2-1 for the parts outside the CDR3, the full variable domain is DGGITQSPKYLFRKEGQNVTLSCEQNLNHDAMYWYRQDPGQGLRLIYYSQIVNDFQKGDIAEGYSVSREKKESFPLTVTSAQKNPTAFYLCASSTGLAGSNEQFFGPGTRLTVL.

The V gene is TRBV11-3, the J gene TRBJ2-7; D is possibly TRBD2 (6 bases). The CDR3 runs to 16 residues. CDR1 SGHNT and CDR2 YENEEA come from the germline V gene. V was cut by 5 bases and J by 0 bases, with 17 bases left in between. CDR3 loop: CASSLYVTRDSYEQYF. CDR3 nucleotide sequence: TGTGCCAGCAGCCTCTACGTGACTAGAGACTCCTACGAGCAGTACTTC.

The V and J genes are TRBV28 and TRBJ2-7; 10 bases fit TRBD2. V shed 6 bases and J 1 base; nucleotides not matched to a gene: 9. Germline V gene lookup returns CDR1 MDHEN and CDR2 SYDVKM. The CDR3 spans 16 residues. The chain's CDR3 is CASRGYRTSGSYEQYF. The CDR3 DNA reads as TGTGCCAGCAGGGGGTATAGGACTAGCGGATCCTACGAGCAGTACTTC.

As DNA, the CDR3 is TGTGCCAGCAGCGTAGATTGGGTGGGGACTAGCGGGTTCGGCGAGACCCAGTACTTC. Translation: CASSVDWVGTSGFGETQYF. This chain connects TRBV9 to TRBJ2-5, with 12 nucleotides matching TRBD2. CDR1 and CDR2 (germline): SGDLS, YYNGEE. V was clipped by 0 bases and J by 5 bases; unmatched bases: 14. The CDR3 spans 19 residues.

This rearrangement joins TRBV6-5 to TRBJ1-1; D is ambiguous. The CDR3 length is 12 residues. Trimming left V 5 bases short and J 3 bases short, with 7 bases between. Germline V gene data show CDR1 as MNHEY and CDR2 as SVGAGI. The CDR3 nucleotides are TGTGCCAGCAGTACAGAACACACTGAAGCTTTCTTT. It is translated as CASSTEHTEAFF.

This sequence joins TRBV5-1 and TRBJ2-3, with a tentative D call TRBD2 (7 bases). The V end was cut by 0 bases, the J end by 2 bases, with 10 bases between. The CDR3 runs 15 residues. Germline CDR1 SGHRS, CDR2 YFSETQ. In nucleotides, the CDR3 is TGCGCCAGCAGCTTGGTGGGGGGGCCCACAGATACGCAGTATTTT. It yields the protein CASSLVGGPTDTQYF.

The rearrangement joins TRBV18 to TRBJ2-5; D possibly corresponds to TRBD2 (6 bases). This CDR3 spans 15 amino acids. Germline CDR1 and CDR2: KGHSH and LQKENI. V was trimmed by 3 bases and J by 2 bases, leaving 13 bases between them. In DNA form, the CDR3 reads TGTGCCAGCTCACCCCTCCCGGGGGTGCAAGAGACCCAGTACTTC. Its protein product is CASSPLPGVQETQYF.

Here the CDR3 DNA reads TGTGCCTGGAGTGCTTCCACTCAACAGGGGTGTTACTTC. Its protein product is CAWSASTQQGCYF. The V and J genes are TRBV30 and TRBJ2-7; TRBD1 matches at 7 bases. CDR1 and CDR2 (germline): GTSNPN, SVGIG (reference sequence). The CDR3 has 13 amino acids. The ends lost 1 base at V and 13 bases at J; junction bases unmatched: 13.

This clone was counted only a few times. The V call is TRBV3-1 (or the pseudogene TRBV3-2), the J call TRBJ1-1; weak D call: TRBD1 (5 bases). The CDR3 consists of 15 residues. V lost 1 base to trimming and J lost 10 bases, with 19 bases between them. The germline gives CDR1 LGHDT, CDR2 YNNKEL (reference sequence). In DNA, the CDR3 is TGTGCCAGCAGCCAAGGTTCCAGGACATCCCTGGGAGCTTTCTTT. This gives the protein CASSQGSRTSLGAFF.

The chain joins TRBV19 to TRBJ1-4; TRBD1 matches at 11 bases. The junction had 5 bases not matched to a gene; V was cut back by 5 bases and J by 6 bases. The CDR3 runs to 15 residues. The germline V gene encodes CDR1 LNHDA and CDR2 SQIVND (reference sequence). CDR3 in amino acids: CASSSRTGGHEKLFF. The CDR3 DNA reads as TGTGCCAGTAGTTCAAGGACAGGGGGCCATGAAAAACTGTTTTTT.

The J gene is TRBJ2-3, the V gene TRBV6-5, with D perhaps TRBD2 (6 bases). CDR3 length: 14 amino acids. V was cut by 7 bases and J by 5 bases, with 16 bases left in between. Germline loops: CDR1 MNHEY, CDR2 SVGAGI. For the CDR3, the DNA is TGTGCCAGCAAAGAGGAGGGGTTGGGAGATACGCAGTATTTT. Translation gives CASKEEGLGDTQYF.

This clone has a single count. The V call is TRBV25-1, the J call TRBJ1-6; TRBD1 agrees at 7 bases. The CDR3 has 18 residues. Looked up from germline, CDR1 is MGHDK and CDR2 is SYGVNS. V shed 1 base and J 7 bases; nucleotides not matched to a gene: 13. The DNA of the CDR3 is TGTGCCAGCAGTGAATCGCACCTCGGGACAGATGAAAATTCACCCCTCCACTTT. This codes for CASSESHLGTDENSPLHF.